These 26 T cell receptor beta chains came from one sample sequenced in a study of graft-versus-host responses after intestinal transplantation. Only in-frame clones appear in the TCRdb table, and some are missing; sequencing was by immunoSEQ multiplex PCR. The table records some 17,000 clones, approximately 86% of them present only once. Intraepithelial plus lamina propria lymphocytes were released by processing graft tissue. This specimen consisted of ileum tissue, obtained 17 days after transplant. The receptors come from a human patient who received an intestinal transplant, so some T cells may come from the graft donor.

The chain is built from TRBV27 and TRBJ2-3; perhaps TRBD1 as D (6 bases). CDR1 is MNHEY, CDR2 SMNVEV, per germline (reference sequence). The CDR3 runs 15 residues. Trimming cost V 5 bases and J 9 bases, with 21 bases left between them. Here the CDR3 reads CASSPLTGLRDTQYF. CDR3 sequence (DNA): TGTGCCAGCAGTCCCCTCACAGGGCTCCGGGACACGCAGTATTTT.

This chain links TRBV28 with TRBJ1-2; TRBD1 is a possible D gene (6 bases). The CDR3 totals 20 residues. Germline V gene sequence: CDR1 MDHEN, CDR2 SYDVKM. V lost 1 base and J 4 bases, leaving 28 bases between the germline ends. The CDR3 spells CASSLLTHIPYRALPYGYTF. Written as DNA, the CDR3 is TGTGCCAGCAGTTTATTAACGCACATCCCTTACAGGGCCCTTCCCTATGGCTACACCTTC.

V gene TRBV6-5 combines with J gene TRBJ1-3; D possibly corresponds to TRBD1 (5 bases). This CDR3 comprises 14 residues. Trimming removed 7 bases from V and 3 bases from J, with 13 bases in between. The germline gives CDR1 MNHEY, CDR2 SVGAGI. CDR3 residues: CASTPGDFGNTIYF. The CDR3 bases are TGTGCCAGCACCCCGGGGGATTTTGGAAACACCATATATTTT.

The count of this clone is one. V is TRBV27 and J is TRBJ2-5; 9 bases are shared with TRBD2. V shed 2 bases, J shed 4 bases, and the junction held 8 bases outside the gene matches. The V gene's germline CDR1 is MNHEY and CDR2 SMNVEV (reference sequence). CDR3 length equals 16 residues. CDR3 protein: CASSLEPAGGRETQYF. The CDR3 bases are TGTGCCAGCAGTTTAGAGCCAGCGGGGGGCCGAGAGACCCAGTACTTC.

This sequence joins TRBV5-6 and TRBJ1-1; no firm D call. Looked up from germline, CDR1 is SGHDT and CDR2 is YYEEEE. The CDR3 runs to 15 residues. Trimming took 4 bases from V and 0 from J, leaving 13 bases between them. CDR3 in amino acids: CASSPWVRLNTEAFF. In DNA, the CDR3 is TGTGCCAGCAGCCCCTGGGTTAGGTTGAACACTGAAGCTTTCTTT.

This sequence joins TRBV28 and TRBJ2-3; weak D call: TRBD2 (5 bases). In germline, CDR1 is MDHEN, CDR2 SYDVKM. CDR3 size: 14 residues. V lost 10 bases, J lost 1 base, and 15 bases lay in between. In nucleotides, the CDR3 is TGTGCCACCTATGGAGGAGTGGGCACAGATACGCAGTATTTT. It encodes CATYGGVGTDTQYF.

The J gene is TRBJ2-1, the V gene TRBV7-9, with a possible D match to TRBD1 (6 bases). The germline gives CDR1 SEHNR, CDR2 FQNEAQ (reference sequence). The CDR3 length is 16 residues. Trimming took 3 bases from V and 2 from J, leaving 14 bases between them. The CDR3 here is CASSLQQGAPYNEQFF. The DNA of the CDR3 is TGTGCCAGCAGCTTGCAACAGGGAGCTCCCTACAATGAGCAGTTCTTC.

The chain uses TRBV5-1 and TRBJ1-1, with no clear D. V lost 0 bases and J 0 bases, leaving 3 bases between the germline ends. CDR3 size: 13 residues. Germline lookup yields CDR1 SGHRS and CDR2 YFSETQ. The CDR3 loop reads CASSLGVNTEAFF. CDR3 in DNA: TGCGCCAGCAGCTTGGGGGTGAACACTGAAGCTTTCTTT.

The rearrangement joins TRBV5-8 to TRBJ2-1; D is possibly TRBD1 (5 bases). With 2 bases removed from V and 0 bases from J, the gap between germline ends came to 12 bases. Looked up from germline, CDR1 is SGHTS and CDR2 is YDEGEE. The CDR3 spans 16 residues. CDR3 in DNA: TGTGCCAGCAGCTTCAGGGCCGGGCCCTCCTACAATGAGCAGTTCTTC. It codes for CASSFRAGPSYNEQFF.

This clone has a handful of counts. The same CDR3 arises from other DNA sequences in this sample as well. This chain uses TRBV5-4 with TRBJ2-5, with no clear D. Germline V lookup: CDR1 SGHNT, CDR2 YYREEE (reference sequence). The ends were cut back, 0 bases at V and 2 bases at J, with 8 bases in the middle. This CDR3 spans 14 amino acids. The CDR3 reads CASSLGFVQETQYF. CDR3 nucleotides: TGTGCCAGCAGCTTGGGGTTCGTTCAAGAGACCCAGTACTTC.

This clone has more than one count but fewer than ten. The rearrangement uses TRBV6-5 and TRBJ1-1; D uncertain. Trimming stripped 8 bases from V and 0 bases from J, with 13 bases between. The germline V gene has CDR1 MNHEY and CDR2 SVGAGI. This CDR3 has 14 amino acids. The CDR3 protein is CASSIGRLNTEAFF. The CDR3 DNA follows: TGTGCCAGCTCGATTGGCAGGTTGAACACTGAAGCTTTCTTT.

V usage is TRBV11-2 and J usage is TRBJ2-3; 7 nucleotides agree with TRBD2. Germline V gene lookup returns CDR1 SGHAT and CDR2 FQNNGV. J lost 6 bases, V lost 7 bases, and 7 bases had no gene match. There are 13 residues in the CDR3. The CDR3 is CASTLRGMDTQYF. CDR3 DNA sequence: TGTGCCAGCACCCTGCGGGGGATGGATACGCAGTATTTT.

This chain uses TRBV4-3 with TRBJ1-5; unclear D gene. V lost 1 base and J lost 3, with 7 bases in between. CDR1 is LGHNA, CDR2 YSLEER, per germline. The CDR3 is made up of 14 amino acids. CDR3: CASSQGLVNQPQHF. DNA of the CDR3: TGCGCCAGCAGCCAAGGATTAGTCAATCAGCCCCAGCATTTT.

This chain links TRBV7-2 with TRBJ2-7; 11 bases are shared with TRBD2. This CDR3 is 15 amino acids long. Germline CDR1 reads SGHTA; CDR2 reads FQGNSA. With 2 bases clipped from V and 4 bases from J, the junction kept 4 bases outside the gene matches. The CDR3 protein is CASSLTGLAVYEQYF. DNA of the CDR3: TGTGCCAGCAGCTTAACGGGACTAGCGGTTTACGAGCAGTACTTC.

V is TRBV7-9 and J is TRBJ1-2; D is unclear. The CDR3 runs 12 residues. Trimming left V 5 bases short and J 2 bases short, with 6 bases between. CDR1 is SEHNR, CDR2 FQNEAQ, per germline (reference sequence). This chain's CDR3 is CASSQINYGYTF. The CDR3 nucleotides are TGTGCCAGCAGCCAGATCAACTATGGCTACACCTTC.

This clone has a single count. The chain links TRBV19 to TRBJ1-1, with TRBD1 matching 7 bases. J gave up 7 bases and V 5 bases, and 10 bases lay outside the gene matches. This CDR3 has 14 amino acids. Germline V gives CDR1 LNHDA, CDR2 SQIVND (reference sequence). Here the CDR3 reads CASSAAGGSGEAFF. In nucleotides, the CDR3 is TGTGCCAGTAGTGCCGCAGGGGGGTCGGGTGAAGCTTTCTTT. The full variable domain, completed using reference TRBV19 and TRBJ1-1, is DGGITQSPKYLFRKEGQNVTLSCEQNLNHDAMYWYRQDPGQGLRLIYYSQIVNDFQKGDIAEGYSVSREKKESFPLTVTSAQKNPTAFYLCASSAAGGSGEAFFGQGTRLTVV.

The gene calls are TRBV11-2 and TRBJ2-5; TRBD1 might be the D (5 bases). The J call may be incorrect, as the DNA end agrees better with TRBJ2-7. The CDR3 totals 15 residues. Germline values: CDR1 SGHAT, CDR2 FQNNGV. The CDR3 loop is CASSLGIRVYDEQYF. CDR3 sequence (DNA): TGTGCCAGCAGCTTAGGTATCAGGGTATACGACGAGCAGTACTTC.

The J gene is TRBJ2-7, the V gene TRBV6-6, with D possibly being TRBD2 (7 bases). CDR1 and CDR2 (germline): MNHNY, SVGAGI (reference sequence). V was trimmed by 10 bases and J by 4 bases, leaving 23 bases between them. The CDR3 spans 15 residues. The CDR3 nucleotides are TGTGCCACCTCCGATGGGGGCGGGAGTTCTTACGAGCAGTACTTC. Translated: CATSDGGGSSYEQYF.

The chain joins TRBV9 to TRBJ2-1; a possible D gene is TRBD2 (5 bases). This CDR3 has 16 amino acids. Germline CDR1 reads SGDLS; CDR2 reads YYNGEE. The V gene lost 1 base and the J gene lost 3 bases, with 14 bases spanning the gap. The CDR3 sequence is CASSVRGSAGYNEQFF. The CDR3 nucleotides are TGTGCCAGCAGCGTACGTGGGAGCGCGGGCTACAATGAGCAGTTCTTC.

The chain carries TRBV7-2 and TRBJ2-5; the D gene is possibly TRBD2 (6 bases). The ends were cut back, 2 bases at V and 4 bases at J, with 14 bases in the middle. Germline V CDR1 and CDR2: SGHTA, FQGNSA. The CDR3 consists of 15 residues. The CDR3 region has the DNA TGTGCCAGCAGCTTATTGGGGGGAGGCGCAGAGACCCAGTACTTC. As protein: CASSLLGGGAETQYF.

This chain joins TRBV21-1 and TRBJ2-2; the DNA was not compared with TRBD2, the D call given in the table. TRBV21-1 is tagged as a pseudogene. The CDR3 is 15 residues long. The CDR3 reads CASSRAGGDTGELFF. The CDR3 nucleotides are TGTGCCAGCAGCCGAGCGGGAGGAGACACCGGGGAGCTGTTTTTT.

The chain joins TRBV28 to TRBJ2-2, with 12 bases fitting TRBD2. The CDR3 length is 17 residues. Trimming removed 3 bases from V and 3 bases from J; junction bases left unmatched: 5. Germline lookup yields CDR1 MDHEN and CDR2 SYDVKM. CDR3 DNA: TGTGCCAGCAGTTTGGCTAGCGGGAGGGCCGACACCGGGGAGCTGTTTTTT. Residues: CASSLASGRADTGELFF.

The chain links TRBV7-9 to TRBJ1-1; no firm D call. From germline, CDR1 is SEHNR and CDR2 FQNEAQ (reference sequence). This CDR3 has 13 amino acids. V was pared by 6 bases and J by 6 bases, with 14 bases between. The CDR3 DNA reads as TGTGCCAGCAGGAATTCAGGTAATCCTGAAGCTTTCTTT. It codes for CASRNSGNPEAFF.

The chain employs TRBV4-1 and TRBJ2-2; D is perhaps TRBD1 (6 bases). Trimming stripped 8 bases from V and 4 bases from J, with 14 bases between. CDR3 size: 14 residues. Germline assignment: CDR1 MGHRA and CDR2 YSYEKL. In DNA, the CDR3 is TGCGCCAGCGCCAACAGGGAAGGCACCGGGGAGCTGTTTTTT. Translated: CASANREGTGELFF.

This clone was counted only a few times. V is TRBV29-1 and J is TRBJ2-7; D gene uncertain. The CDR3 spans 15 residues. Per the germline V gene, CDR1 is SQVTM and CDR2 is ANQGSEA. Between the trimmed V and J ends, which lost 6 bases and 1 base, there was a span of 19 bases. The CDR3 nucleotides read TGCAGCGTGGGCTCGAACTATCAAACTTCCTACGAGCAGTACTTC. Translated: CSVGSNYQTSYEQYF.

The chain couples TRBV30 to TRBJ2-3; TRBD2 matches at 12 bases. The germline V gene has CDR1 GTSNPN and CDR2 SVGIG (reference sequence). The CDR3 extends over 15 amino acids. V lost 2 bases and J lost 7; bases outside the gene matches: 7. For the CDR3, the DNA is TGTGCCTGGAGTCTGACTAGCGGGGGCACGTATACGCAGTATTTT. The encoded protein is CAWSLTSGGTYTQYF.